What follows is one T cell receptor beta chain and its context. Its target is not known. Trimming at V came to 3 bases and at J to 8 bases, leaving 5 bases not matched to a gene. CDR1 is SGHRS and CDR2 is YFSETQ in the germline V gene. The CDR3 runs 15 residues. The sample originates from a study of T-cell reconstitution after alpha-beta-depleted transplantation in children. Findings and caveats of the study: T-cell numbers and diversity, one year after transplant, stemmed largely from T cells that were newly produced. Roughly two months post-transplant, alpha-beta T cells reportedly originated from several hundred graft clones that had expanded.

It was with unique molecular identifiers that the TCRbeta library was prepared. TCRdb recomputed calls from the PCR reads with MiXCR, one row per CDR3 protein. Here the sample spans hundreds of thousands of distinct CDR3 sequences, 16% being singletons. The gene calls are TRBV5-1 and TRBJ2-1; 13 bases are shared with TRBD2. The specimen was PBMCs, mostly from graft donor cells, collected 360 days after TCRalphabeta/CD19-depleted stem cell transplant. The clonotype originates from a male patient younger than 18 who had a stem cell transplant for acute lymphoblastic leukemia, so the T cells may come from the graft donor. The CDR3 region is CASSWTSGSLDEQFF. DNA of the CDR3: TGCGCCAGCAGCTGGACTAGCGGGAGCTTGGATGAGCAGTTCTTC. Complete variable domain (other parts from reference TRBV5-1 and TRBJ2-1): KAGVTQTPRYLIKTRGQQVTLSCSPISGHRSVSWYQQTPGQGLQFLFEYFSETQRNKGNFPGRFSGRQFSNSRSEMNVSTLELGDSALYLCASSWTSGSLDEQFFGPGTRLTVL.